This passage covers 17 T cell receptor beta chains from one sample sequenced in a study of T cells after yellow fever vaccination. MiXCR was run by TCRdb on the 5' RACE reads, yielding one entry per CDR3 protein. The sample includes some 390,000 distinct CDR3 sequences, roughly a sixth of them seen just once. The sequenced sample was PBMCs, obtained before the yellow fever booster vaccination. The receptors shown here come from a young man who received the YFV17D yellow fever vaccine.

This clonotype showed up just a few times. This CDR3 reads CASSYSGTERTEAFF. The CDR3 DNA follows: TGTGCCAGCAGTTACTCGGGGACAGAGAGGACTGAAGCTTTCTTT. The chain recombines TRBV6-5 with TRBJ1-1, with 7 bases identical to TRBD1. Germline assignment: CDR1 MNHEY and CDR2 SVGAGI. V lost 0 bases and J lost 5; bases outside the gene matches: 6. The CDR3 runs 15 residues.

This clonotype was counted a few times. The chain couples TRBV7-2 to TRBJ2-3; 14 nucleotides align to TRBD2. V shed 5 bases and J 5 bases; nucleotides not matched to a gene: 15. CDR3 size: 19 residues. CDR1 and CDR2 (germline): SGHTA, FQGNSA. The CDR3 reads CASSEGLAGARRPGDTQYF. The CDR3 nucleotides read TGTGCCAGCAGCGAGGGACTAGCGGGGGCAAGGCGGCCGGGAGATACGCAGTATTTT.

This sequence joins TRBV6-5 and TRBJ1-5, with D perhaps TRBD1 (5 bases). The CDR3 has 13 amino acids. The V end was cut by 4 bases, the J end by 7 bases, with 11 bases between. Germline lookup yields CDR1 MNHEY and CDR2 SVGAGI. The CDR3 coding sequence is TGTGCCAGCAGTTGGACTGGGGGACAGCCCCAGCATTTT. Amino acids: CASSWTGGQPQHF.

The CDR3 loop reads CASSPVGWTVSTDTQYF. DNA of the CDR3: TGTGCCAGCAGCCCAGTGGGTTGGACAGTCAGCACAGATACGCAGTATTTT. The rearrangement links TRBV7-2 to TRBJ2-3; the D gene is possibly TRBD1 (6 bases). This CDR3 comprises 17 residues. Looked up from germline, CDR1 is SGHTA and CDR2 is FQGNSA. Trimming left V 5 bases short and J 0 bases short, with 18 bases between.

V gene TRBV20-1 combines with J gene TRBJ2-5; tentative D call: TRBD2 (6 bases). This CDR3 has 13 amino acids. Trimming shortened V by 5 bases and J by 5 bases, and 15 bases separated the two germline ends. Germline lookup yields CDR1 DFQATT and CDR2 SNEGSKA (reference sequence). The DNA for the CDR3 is TGCAGTGCTTTCACGGGGGAGCGGGAGACCCAGTACTTC. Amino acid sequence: CSAFTGERETQYF.

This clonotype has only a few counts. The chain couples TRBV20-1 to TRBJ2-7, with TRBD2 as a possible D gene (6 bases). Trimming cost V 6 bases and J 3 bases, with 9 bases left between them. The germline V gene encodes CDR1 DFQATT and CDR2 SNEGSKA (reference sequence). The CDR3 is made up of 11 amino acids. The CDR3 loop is CSALGLYEQYV. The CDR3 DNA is TGCAGTGCACTGGGACTCTACGAGCAGTACGTC.

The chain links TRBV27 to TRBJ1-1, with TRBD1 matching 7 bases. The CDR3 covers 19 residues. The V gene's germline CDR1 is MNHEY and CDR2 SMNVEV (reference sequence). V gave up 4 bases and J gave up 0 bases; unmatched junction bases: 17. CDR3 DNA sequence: TGTGCCAGCAGTTCCATACAGGGGACCCTTACCCTGATGAACACTGAAGCTTTCTTT. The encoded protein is CASSSIQGTLTLMNTEAFF.

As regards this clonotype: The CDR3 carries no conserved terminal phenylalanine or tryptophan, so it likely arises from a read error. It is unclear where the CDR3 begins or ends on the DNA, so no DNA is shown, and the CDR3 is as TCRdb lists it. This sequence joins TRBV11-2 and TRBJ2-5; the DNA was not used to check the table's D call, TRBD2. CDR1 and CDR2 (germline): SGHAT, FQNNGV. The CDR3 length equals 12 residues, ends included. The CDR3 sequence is CASSLNRGLETL.

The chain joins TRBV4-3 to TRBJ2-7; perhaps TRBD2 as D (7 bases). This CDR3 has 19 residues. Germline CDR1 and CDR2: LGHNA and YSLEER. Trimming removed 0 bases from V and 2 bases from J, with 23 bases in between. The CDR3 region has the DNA TGCGCCAGCAGCCAAGAAGGGACCGGACTAGGGGGACTTACCTACGAGCAGTACTTC. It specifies CASSQEGTGLGGLTYEQYF.

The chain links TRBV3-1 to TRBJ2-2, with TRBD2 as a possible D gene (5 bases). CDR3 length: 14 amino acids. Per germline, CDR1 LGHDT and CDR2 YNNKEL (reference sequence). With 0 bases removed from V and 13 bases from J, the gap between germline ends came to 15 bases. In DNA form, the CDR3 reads TGTGCCAGCAGCCAAGATGCTAGCTCGGGGTTGCTGTTTTTT. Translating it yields CASSQDASSGLLFF.

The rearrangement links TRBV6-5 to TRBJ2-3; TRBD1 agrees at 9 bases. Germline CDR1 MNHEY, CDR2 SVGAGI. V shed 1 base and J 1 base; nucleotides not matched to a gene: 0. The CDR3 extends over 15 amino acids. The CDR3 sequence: CASSYWTGGTDTQYF. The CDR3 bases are TGTGCCAGCAGTTACTGGACAGGGGGCACAGATACGCAGTATTTT.

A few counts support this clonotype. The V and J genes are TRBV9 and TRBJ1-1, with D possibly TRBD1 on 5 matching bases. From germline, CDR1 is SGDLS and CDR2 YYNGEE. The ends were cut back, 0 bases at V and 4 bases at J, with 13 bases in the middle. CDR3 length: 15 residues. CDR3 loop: CASSVGRAGSTEAFF. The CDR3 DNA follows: TGTGCCAGCAGCGTAGGGCGGGCAGGGAGCACTGAAGCTTTCTTT.

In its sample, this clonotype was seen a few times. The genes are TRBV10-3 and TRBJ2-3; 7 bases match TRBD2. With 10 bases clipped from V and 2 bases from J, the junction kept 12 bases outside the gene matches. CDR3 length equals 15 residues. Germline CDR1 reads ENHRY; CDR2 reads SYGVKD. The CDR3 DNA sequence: TGTGCCACGACCGCCAGCGGGGCAACCACAGATACGCAGTATTTT. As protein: CATTASGATTDTQYF.

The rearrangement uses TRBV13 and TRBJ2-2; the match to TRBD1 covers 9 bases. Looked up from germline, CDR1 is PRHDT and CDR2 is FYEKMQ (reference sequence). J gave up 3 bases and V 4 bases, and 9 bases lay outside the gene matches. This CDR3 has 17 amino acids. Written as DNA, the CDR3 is TGTGCCAGCAGCTCTCCGGGACAGGGAGCTTACACCGGGGAGCTGTTTTTT. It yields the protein CASSSPGQGAYTGELFF.

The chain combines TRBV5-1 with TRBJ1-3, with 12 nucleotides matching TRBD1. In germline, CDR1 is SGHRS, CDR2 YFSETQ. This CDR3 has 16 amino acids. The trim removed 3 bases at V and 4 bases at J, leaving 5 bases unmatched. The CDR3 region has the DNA TGCGCCAGCAGCTCCGGGACAGGGGGCCTCGGAAACACCATATATTTT. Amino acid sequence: CASSSGTGGLGNTIYF.

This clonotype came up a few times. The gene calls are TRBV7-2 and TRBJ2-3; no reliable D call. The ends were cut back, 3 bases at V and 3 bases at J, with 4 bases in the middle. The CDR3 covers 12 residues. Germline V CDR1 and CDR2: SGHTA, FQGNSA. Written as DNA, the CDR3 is TGTGCCAGCAGCTTTGCTACAGATACGCAGTATTTT. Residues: CASSFATDTQYF.

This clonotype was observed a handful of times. For the CDR3, the DNA is TGCGCCAGCAGCCAGTGGCAGGGTGGATCACCCCTCCACTTT. This sequence encodes CASSQWQGGSPLHF. The chain carries TRBV4-3 and TRBJ1-6, with D perhaps TRBD1 (5 bases). Germline CDR1 and CDR2: LGHNA and YSLEER. The CDR3 spans 14 residues. Deletions cut 3 bases from V and 10 bases from J, with 13 bases between.